A single sample is the source of the 3 T cell receptor beta chains below, sequenced in a study of T-cell memory formation after mild COVID-19. TCRdb recomputed calls from the 5' RACE reads with MiXCR, one row per CDR3 protein. Of 280,000 or so distinct CDR3 sequences in the sample, roughly 18% were seen once. The sequenced sample consisted of PBMCs or a T cell subset sorted from them (not recorded which). The source of these receptors is a man between 18 and 35 years old who had mild COVID-19 (a few samples of this study predate the infection). Cell type and time point are not known.

In this sample, this clonotype turned up a few times. The rearrangement links TRBV4-3 to TRBJ2-6, with TRBD1 matching over 7 bases. The length of the CDR3 is 19 residues. Germline V CDR1 and CDR2: LGHNA, YSLEER. The trim removed 1 base at V and 2 bases at J, leaving 11 bases unmatched. CDR3 nucleotide sequence: TGCGCCAGCAGCCAAGCAAGTCCGAAAGGGACAGCTGGGGCCAACGTCCTGACTTTC. It yields the protein CASSQASPKGTAGANVLTF.

This clonotype was seen a few times. The J gene is TRBJ2-5, the V gene TRBV6-5, with D perhaps TRBD1 (5 bases). With 2 bases removed from V and 5 bases from J, the gap between germline ends came to 15 bases. The CDR3 runs 15 residues. The germline V gene encodes CDR1 MNHEY and CDR2 SVGAGI. CDR3 protein: CASSYLAGHGETQYF. The CDR3 coding sequence is TGTGCCAGCAGTTACCTTGCAGGGCACGGGGAGACCCAGTACTTC.

This clonotype was recorded a few times. The V gene is TRBV7-6, the J gene TRBJ1-2; D gene ambiguous. Trimming pared 5 bases from V and 8 bases from J, leaving 12 bases between. CDR3 size: 12 residues. Looked up from germline, CDR1 is SGHVS and CDR2 is FNYEAQ. The CDR3 sequence: CASSLEPTGYTF. The CDR3 DNA reads TGTGCCAGCAGCCTAGAGCCGACGGGCTACACCTTC. The whole variable domain, remainder taken from reference TRBV7-6 and TRBJ1-2, is GAGVSQSPRYKVTKRGQDVALRCDPISGHVSLYWYRQALGQGPEFLTYFNYEAQQDKSGLPNDRFSAERPEGSISTLTIQRTEQRDSAMYRCASSLEPTGYTFGSGTRLTVV.